The next 31 T cell receptor beta chains were all read from a single sample in a study of breast tumors, draining lymph nodes, adjacent tissues. Axillary draining lymph nodes of breast cancer patients supplied the node samples. Using its own MiXCR run on the multiplex PCR reads, TCRdb lists one record per CDR3 protein. The sample holds around 140,000 distinct CDR3 sequences, 30% to 35% seen once. The sample was axillary lymph node tissue. These receptors all stem from a female donor with breast cancer. Some clones in this sample may be carry-over from other donors' samples.

This clonotype was seen ten or more times. The genes are TRBV6-5 and TRBJ1-5, with a weak D call TRBD1 (5 bases). CDR3 length equals 15 residues. Trimming cost V 6 bases and J 0 bases, with 12 bases left between them. Per the germline V gene, CDR1 is MNHEY and CDR2 is SVGAGI. The CDR3 DNA reads as TGTGCCAGCAGGTACAGACAGTATAGCAATCAGCCCCAGCATTTT. The encoded protein is CASRYRQYSNQPQHF.

This clonotype was seen repeatedly, ten times or more. This chain connects TRBV10-3 to TRBJ2-6; TRBD1 or TRBD2 may be the D gene (7 bases each). V lost 7 bases to trimming and J lost 2 bases, with 9 bases between them. The CDR3 extends over 14 amino acids. Looked up from germline, CDR1 is ENHRY and CDR2 is SYGVKD. The CDR3 region has the DNA TGTGCCATCACAGGGGGGGCTGGGGCCAACGTCCTGACTTTC. Translating it yields CAITGGAGANVLTF.

To note about this clonotype: Germline and junction disagree at one end, which may indicate a read error. The chain joins TRBV5-1 to TRBJ2-3, with TRBD1 matching over 8 bases. The CDR3 is 14 residues long. Germline V CDR1 and CDR2: SGHRS, YFSETQ. Here the CDR3 reads CASSPDRGTGTQYF. The CDR3 DNA is TGCGCCAGCAGCCCTGACAGGGGCACAGGTACGCAGTATTTT.

This clonotype occurred a few times. The chain has TRBV3-1 and TRBJ1-1; TRBD1 aligns across 9 bases. CDR1 and CDR2 from the germline V gene are LGHDT and YNNKEL (reference sequence). The CDR3 extends over 14 amino acids. The J segment lost 3 bases and the V segment lost 2 bases, leaving 1 base of the junction unmatched. This chain's CDR3 is CASSQRDRDTEAFF. CDR3 coding DNA: TGTGCCAGCAGCCAACGGGACAGGGACACTGAAGCTTTCTTT.

This clonotype was counted ten times or more. The J gene is TRBJ2-4, the V gene TRBV12-3 or TRBV12-4; D unresolved. V lost 5 bases, J lost 3 bases, and 8 bases lay in between. The CDR3 loop spans 13 amino acids. This CDR3 is CASSPVGKNIQYF. The CDR3 coding sequence is TGTGCCAGCAGTCCCGTGGGCAAAAACATTCAGTACTTC.

In its sample, this clonotype was seen a few times. Sequence at one end of the junction differs from germline and may be a read error. The rearrangement uses TRBV6-1 and TRBJ2-7; 10 bases align to TRBD2. This CDR3 contains 15 residues. CDR1 is MNHNS, CDR2 SASEGT, per germline. For the CDR3, the DNA is TGTGCCAGCAGTCAAGCGCAAGCGGGGGGGTGGCAGCAGTACTTC. Translating it yields CASSQAQAGGWQQYF.

The V call is TRBV20-1, the J call TRBJ2-7; TRBD1 agrees at 8 bases. Germline values: CDR1 DFQATT, CDR2 SNEGSKA (reference sequence). The CDR3 sequence is 14 residues long. CDR3 region: CSVSRRGHKYEQYV. CDR3 nucleotides: TGCAGTGTCAGCCGCAGGGGGCACAAGTACGAGCAGTACGTA.

In the case of this clonotype: This could be a read error, since a much larger clone is one nucleotide away. The chain uses TRBV20-1 and TRBJ2-2; a possible D gene is TRBD2 (6 bases). Germline values: CDR1 DFQATT, CDR2 SNEGSKA (reference sequence). CDR3 length: 16 residues. CDR3 loop: CSARDTGTLNTEELFF. CDR3 in DNA: TGCAGTGCTAGAGATACCGGGACTTTAAACACCGAGGAGCTGTTTTTT.

About this clonotype itself: This may be a read error, as it is one base from a much larger clone. This chain joins TRBV12-3 or TRBV12-4 and TRBJ1-2, with 7 positions matching TRBD1. CDR3 length equals 15 residues. V was pared by 8 bases and J by 2 bases, with 11 bases of the junction left unmatched. Written as DNA, the CDR3 is TGTGCCAGCCCACCCTTCGACAGGGACAACTATGGCTACACCTTC. It specifies CASPPFDRDNYGYTF.

This clonotype was seen many times. The rearrangement links TRBV7-3 to TRBJ2-5, with 10 positions matching TRBD2. This CDR3 contains 14 residues. After removal of 5 bases from V and 5 bases from J, the junction contained 5 bases not matched to a gene. Per germline, CDR1 SGHTA and CDR2 FQGTGA. The CDR3 DNA sequence: TGTGCCAGCAGCCGGACTAGCGGCGCGGAGACCCAGTACTTC. Translation gives CASSRTSGAETQYF.

V and J are TRBV15 and TRBJ1-2; weak D call: TRBD1 (6 bases). The CDR3 is made up of 15 amino acids. Trimming shortened V by 0 bases and J by 6 bases, and 14 bases separated the two germline ends. Germline loops: CDR1 LNHNV, CDR2 YYDKDF (reference sequence). In nucleotides, the CDR3 is TGTGCCACCAGCAGAGAAACCGACAGGTTGAATGGCTACACCTTC. Translation: CATSRETDRLNGYTF.

Ten or more counts support this clonotype. A much larger clonotype is one base distant, so this may be a read error. The chain is built from TRBV7-9 and TRBJ2-2, with D perhaps TRBD2 (6 bases). The CDR3 covers 19 residues. CDR1 and CDR2 (germline): SEHNR, FQNEAQ (reference sequence). The V gene lost 3 bases and the J gene lost 6 bases, with 26 bases spanning the gap. The CDR3 loop is CASSFVPSGLGGYPGELFF. The CDR3 DNA sequence: TGTGCCAGCAGCTTCGTCCCTTCAGGGTTAGGAGGGTACCCCGGGGAGCTGTTTTTT.

This clonotype came up many times. The rearrangement joins TRBV6-1 to TRBJ2-7; TRBD2 aligns across 7 bases. Germline loops: CDR1 MNHNS, CDR2 SASEGT. Trimming cost V 7 bases and J 2 bases; bases outside gene matches: 11. This CDR3 is 15 amino acids long. The DNA for the CDR3 is TGTGCCAGCATCCCCGGCGGGGGATTTACCTACGAGCAGTACTTC. Amino acids: CASIPGGGFTYEQYF.

This clonotype has ten or more counts. The rearrangement joins TRBV5-1 to TRBJ1-3; unclear D gene. This CDR3 spans 16 amino acids. Germline lookup yields CDR1 SGHRS and CDR2 YFSETQ. Between the trimmed V and J ends, which lost 4 bases and 2 bases, there was a span of 16 bases. CDR3 in DNA: TGCGCCAGCAGCGCGTTTGGTTGGAGGGCTGGAAACACCATATATTTT. Translation: CASSAFGWRAGNTIYF. The entire variable domain, with the rest obtained from reference TRBV5-1 and TRBJ1-3, is as follows: KAGVTQTPRYLIKTRGQQVTLSCSPISGHRSVSWYQQTPGQGLQFLFEYFSETQRNKGNFPGRFSGRQFSNSRSEMNVSTLELGDSALYLCASSAFGWRAGNTIYFGEGSWLTVV.

Comments on this clonotype: One end of the junction varies from germline; a read error may be responsible. The chain employs TRBV9 and TRBJ2-6; possibly TRBD2 for D (6 bases). Germline V gene lookup returns CDR1 SGDLS and CDR2 YYNGEE. There are 16 residues in the CDR3. CDR3 region: CASSLASLSGANALTF. The CDR3 DNA sequence: TGTGCCAGCAGCCTAGCGAGCCTATCTGGGGCCAACGCCCTGACCTTC.

This clonotype has only a few counts. This may be a read error, as it is one base from a much larger clone. The genes are TRBV11-2 and TRBJ1-2; D is possibly TRBD1 (6 bases). There are 12 residues in the CDR3. V was pared by 7 bases and J by 10 bases, with 16 bases between. Germline assignment: CDR1 SGHAT and CDR2 FQNNGV. As DNA, the CDR3 is TGTGCCAGCACCAAAGCAGGGGTAGCCTACACCTTC. Its protein is CASTKAGVAYTF.

The table lists this clonotype with many counts. The chain is built from TRBV29-1 and TRBJ2-3; D remains unclear. Deletions cut 5 bases from V and 0 bases from J, with 9 bases between. Germline CDR1 reads SQVTM; CDR2 reads ANQGSEA. This CDR3 comprises 13 residues. The CDR3 DNA reads TGCAGCGTTCTAGGCATTAGCACAGATACGCAGTATTTT. Protein product: CSVLGISTDTQYF.

Here the CDR3 reads CASSRTGGELGYTF. The CDR3 DNA sequence: TGCGCCAGCAGCCGTACAGGGGGCGAGCTTGGCTACACCTTC. The V gene is TRBV5-1, the J gene TRBJ1-2, with TRBD1 identical over 9 bases. Trimming at V came to 4 bases and at J to 7 bases, leaving 8 bases not matched to a gene. The CDR3 is made up of 14 amino acids. CDR1 and CDR2 from the germline V gene are SGHRS and YFSETQ.

This clonotype was recorded at least ten times. DNA of the CDR3: TGCGCCAGCAGCCCACGGACAAGCTACAATGAGCAGTTCTTC. The encoded protein is CASSPRTSYNEQFF. The rearrangement uses TRBV5-1 and TRBJ2-1; maybe TRBD1 (5 bases). Germline CDR1 reads SGHRS; CDR2 reads YFSETQ. Trimming took 4 bases from V and 3 from J, leaving 11 bases between them. This CDR3 spans 14 amino acids.

The chain links TRBV7-2 to TRBJ2-2, with D uncertain. The V and J ends lost 5 bases and 0 bases respectively, with 22 bases between them. Germline lookup yields CDR1 SGHTA and CDR2 FQGNSA. The CDR3 length is 19 residues. The CDR3 DNA reads as TGTGCCAGCAGCCCACAACTGGTCCCCTCGTCCGCGAACACCGGGGAGCTGTTTTTT. It yields the protein CASSPQLVPSSANTGELFF.

This clonotype has at least ten counts. The chain combines TRBV11-2 with TRBJ1-6, with D perhaps matching TRBD1 (5 bases). The CDR3 totals 15 residues. Germline CDR1 SGHAT, CDR2 FQNNGV. Trimming pared 5 bases from V and 8 bases from J, leaving 16 bases between. This chain's CDR3 is CASSPRSGRDSPLHF. The CDR3 coding sequence is TGTGCCAGCAGCCCCCGGAGTGGCAGGGATTCACCCCTCCACTTT.

This clonotype was seen repeatedly, ten times or more. The chain combines TRBV18 with TRBJ1-5; D not certain. This CDR3 spans 13 amino acids. Germline loops: CDR1 KGHSH, CDR2 LQKENI. The V and J ends lost 10 bases and 9 bases respectively, with 19 bases between them. As DNA, the CDR3 is TGTGCCACCACCCTAAATGCTTTTTCGCCCCAGCATTTT. Its translation is CATTLNAFSPQHF.

This rearrangement joins TRBV6-2 or TRBV6-3 to TRBJ1-1, with TRBD1 as a possible D gene (5 bases). Trimming pared 5 bases from V and 0 bases from J, leaving 13 bases between. The length of the CDR3 is 15 residues. Per germline, CDR1 MNHEY and CDR2 SVGEGT. CDR3 nucleotide sequence: TGTGCCAGCAGTCACGGGGGTCGGTTGAACACTGAAGCTTTCTTT. Protein sequence: CASSHGGRLNTEAFF.

This clonotype appeared many times. The V call is TRBV6-2 or TRBV6-3, the J call TRBJ2-7; D not resolved. Deletions cut 7 bases from V and 2 bases from J, with 15 bases between. The CDR3 consists of 14 residues. The germline V gene encodes CDR1 MNHEY and CDR2 SVGEGT. The CDR3 spells CASTSRAATYEQYF. The CDR3 nucleotides are TGTGCCAGCACTTCCCGGGCAGCGACCTACGAGCAGTACTTC.

This clonotype has a count of ten or more. This chain joins TRBV12-3 or TRBV12-4 and TRBJ2-5, with a tentative D call TRBD2 (6 bases). Trimming stripped 1 base from V and 4 bases from J, with 7 bases between. The CDR3 length is 13 residues. CDR3 DNA: TGTGCCAGCAGTTTAGTGCGGGGAGAGACCCAGTACTTC. This codes for CASSLVRGETQYF.

The chain has TRBV5-1 and TRBJ1-6; D is perhaps TRBD1 (5 bases). Germline assignment: CDR1 SGHRS and CDR2 YFSETQ. The ends were cut back, 1 base at V and 9 bases at J, with 8 bases in the middle. The CDR3 covers 13 residues. CDR3 residues: CASSLYGASPLHF. DNA for the CDR3: TGCGCCAGCAGCTTGTATGGGGCTTCACCCCTCCACTTT. The variable domain in full, completed from reference TRBV5-1 and TRBJ1-6, reads KAGVTQTPRYLIKTRGQQVTLSCSPISGHRSVSWYQQTPGQGLQFLFEYFSETQRNKGNFPGRFSGRQFSNSRSEMNVSTLELGDSALYLCASSLYGASPLHFGNGTRLTVT.

Here the CDR3 reads CASSLDVRSYEQYF. CDR3 bases: TGCGCCAGCAGCTTGGATGTGCGCTCCTACGAGCAGTACTTC. This rearrangement joins TRBV5-1 to TRBJ2-7; D is unclear. The germline V and J ends were trimmed by 0 bases and 0 bases, with 7 bases remaining between them. Germline V gives CDR1 SGHRS, CDR2 YFSETQ. The CDR3 length is 14 residues.

With regard to this clonotype: Relative to the germline gene, one junction end is altered; a read error may explain this. V is TRBV9 and J is TRBJ1-2; weak D call: TRBD1 (5 bases). From germline, CDR1 is SGDLS and CDR2 YYNGEE. The CDR3 extends over 15 amino acids. The DNA for the CDR3 is TGTGCCAGCAGCGTAGGGCTGGGGGGGTACTATGGCTTCACCTTC. Translating gives CASSVGLGGYYGFTF.

Regarding this clonotype: Since the CDR3 does not end with the conserved phenylalanine or tryptophan, this likely comes from a read error. V usage is TRBV5-1 and J usage is TRBJ1-1; D gene unclear. V was pared by 7 bases and J by 1 base, with 8 bases between. This CDR3 comprises 12 residues. From germline, CDR1 is SGHRS and CDR2 YFSETQ. The CDR3 DNA follows: TGCGCCAGCGCAGACGGGAACACTGAAGCTTTCCTT. This encodes CASADGNTEAFL.

This clonotype came up once. The chain couples TRBV7-9 to TRBJ2-2; D unresolved. Germline V gene data show CDR1 as SEHNR and CDR2 as FQNEAQ (reference sequence). V was shortened by 5 bases and J by 6 bases, with 13 bases between the two germline ends. The CDR3 extends over 14 amino acids. This CDR3 is CASSLARTSGELFF. CDR3 nucleotide sequence: TGTGCCAGCAGCCTTGCCCGAACGTCCGGGGAGCTGTTTTTT.

The chain is built from TRBV18 and TRBJ2-3, with 9 bases matching TRBD1. Germline CDR1 reads KGHSH; CDR2 reads LQKENI. The CDR3 totals 15 residues. With V trimmed by 5 bases and J by 6 bases, 9 bases remained unmatched. This CDR3 is CASSAGTGTGDTQYF. CDR3 in DNA: TGTGCCAGCTCAGCCGGGACAGGGACAGGTGATACGCAGTATTTT.